These 19 T cell receptor beta chains were all obtained from the same sample, sequenced in a study of CD8 T cells in ankylosing spondylitis. TCRdb re-called the 5' RACE reads with MiXCR, one entry per CDR3 protein. The table lists 100,000 to 150,000 distinct CDR3 sequences, around 7% of them singletons. Source material: blood, either unsorted or a sorted T cell fraction (not recorded which). The receptors come from a male donor with ankylosing spondylitis or in good health (not recorded which).

This clonotype was seen a handful of times. The J gene is TRBJ1-2, the V gene TRBV6-1; weak D call: TRBD1 (5 bases). Per germline, CDR1 MNHNS and CDR2 SASEGT. The CDR3 totals 13 residues. With 3 bases removed from V and 4 bases from J, the gap between germline ends came to 9 bases. CDR3 nucleotide sequence: TGTGCCAGCAGTGATTCGGGGGGCTATGGCTACACCTTC. It translates to CASSDSGGYGYTF.

This clonotype appeared many times. The V gene is TRBV9, the J gene TRBJ1-5; D possibly corresponds to TRBD1 (5 bases). V gave up 0 bases and J gave up 7 bases, with 11 bases separating them. Germline CDR1 and CDR2: SGDLS and YYNGEE. The CDR3 contains 14 residues. The CDR3 coding sequence is TGTGCCAGCAGCGTAGAACAGGATCAACAGCCCCAGCATTTT. The encoded protein is CASSVEQDQQPQHF.

This clonotype was picked up many times. The chain joins TRBV5-1 to TRBJ2-1; 13 bases map to TRBD2. CDR1 and CDR2 (germline): SGHRS, YFSETQ. This CDR3 has 15 amino acids. The J segment lost 8 bases and the V segment lost 4 bases, leaving 6 bases of the junction unmatched. The CDR3 loop is CASSLLAGGHDEQFF. The CDR3 DNA sequence: TGCGCCAGCAGCCTACTAGCGGGGGGGCACGATGAGCAGTTCTTC.

Many counts were recorded for this clonotype. CDR3 nucleotide sequence: TGTGCCAGCCAGAAGAGCTCCTATAATTCACCCCTCCACTTT. Its protein is CASQKSSYNSPLHF. The gene calls are TRBV6-1 and TRBJ1-6; D ambiguous. Germline V lookup: CDR1 MNHNS, CDR2 SASEGT. V was pared by 8 bases and J by 0 bases, with 8 bases between. The CDR3 is made up of 14 amino acids.

This clonotype was counted ten times or more. The chain combines TRBV6-5 with TRBJ1-5; D call uncertain. Germline values: CDR1 MNHEY, CDR2 SVGAGI. The CDR3 has 14 residues. V was trimmed by 4 bases and J by 11 bases, leaving 18 bases between them. The CDR3 sequence is CASSWTESSSAQHF. CDR3 sequence (DNA): TGTGCCAGCAGTTGGACCGAATCATCGTCGGCCCAGCATTTT.

This clonotype was counted at least ten times. The chain employs TRBV7-3 and TRBJ2-2, with a tentative D call TRBD2 (5 bases). CDR1 and CDR2 from the germline V gene are SGHTA and FQGTGA. CDR3 length equals 15 residues. V was clipped by 0 bases and J by 1 base, with 6 bases between them. CDR3 DNA: TGTGCCAGCAGCTTAACAGCGGTGAACACCGGGGAGCTGTTTTTT. It codes for CASSLTAVNTGELFF.

Only one count was recorded for this clonotype. Mismatch with germline at one junction end may stem from a read error. J is TRBJ1-1 and V is TRBV12-3 or TRBV12-4; 9 nucleotides match TRBD1. This CDR3 is built from 14 residues. The CDR3 loop is CASSRQQGATGAFF. Written as DNA, the CDR3 is TGTGCCAGCAGCCGTCAACAGGGGGCTACTGGAGCTTTCTTT.

This clonotype was counted many times. CDR3 in amino acids: CASSSNYPEQYF. CDR3 bases: TGTGCCAGCAGCTCCAACTATCCCGAGCAGTACTTC. V and J are TRBV12-3 or TRBV12-4 and TRBJ2-7; D is undetermined. V shed 6 bases and J shed 6 bases, with 12 bases lying between them. The CDR3 contains 12 residues.

There are many counts of this clonotype. The rearrangement uses TRBV12-3 or TRBV12-4 and TRBJ1-6; 7 bases align to TRBD1. Trimming cost V 1 base and J 7 bases; bases outside gene matches: 7. CDR3 length: 16 amino acids. The CDR3 DNA sequence: TGTGCCAGCAGTTTAGAACAGGGGAATTGGAATTCACCCCTCCACTTT. This translates into CASSLEQGNWNSPLHF.

Remarks on this clonotype: A much more abundant neighbour one base away suggests this may be a read error. The V call is TRBV5-1, the J call TRBJ1-2; D uncertain. Germline CDR1 is SGHRS and CDR2 is YFSETQ. The CDR3 spans 14 residues. DNA for the CDR3: TGCGCCAGCAGCCAATCGACCGGAGACGTCGGCTACCCCTTC. Translated, it gives CASSQSTGDVGYPF.

The chain has TRBV6-2 or TRBV6-3 and TRBJ2-1, with 11 bases matching TRBD1. Trimming at V came to 3 bases and at J to 6 bases, leaving 4 bases not matched to a gene. The CDR3 has 15 residues. Germline-derived CDR1 and CDR2 are MNHEY and SVGEGT. CDR3 nucleotides: TGTGCCAGCAGTTATGGACAGGGGGCTTCCAATGAGCAGTTCTTC. Its translation is CASSYGQGASNEQFF.

This clonotype appeared many times. The V and J genes are TRBV12-3 or TRBV12-4 and TRBJ1-3, with 7 nucleotides matching TRBD1. The CDR3 covers 14 residues. The V gene end was trimmed by 7 bases and the J gene end by 0 bases; junction bases not matched to a gene: 3. The CDR3 region is CASTRDSSGNTIYF. The CDR3 region has the DNA TGTGCCAGCACCCGGGACAGCTCTGGAAACACCATATATTTT.

There are many counts of this clonotype. The chain employs TRBV29-1 and TRBJ2-2; D call uncertain. Deletions cut 0 bases from V and 7 bases from J, with 3 bases between. Germline V gene data show CDR1 as SQVTM and CDR2 as ANQGSEA. This CDR3 spans 11 amino acids. The CDR3 spells CSVEDNGELFF. The CDR3 DNA sequence: TGCAGCGTTGAAGATAACGGGGAGCTGTTTTTT.

The V call is TRBV7-9, the J call TRBJ2-7; D remains ambiguous. The V and J ends lost 5 bases and 3 bases respectively, with 17 bases between them. The germline CDR1 and CDR2 sequences are SEHNR and FQNEAQ (reference sequence). The CDR3 has 15 residues. The CDR3 DNA follows: TGTGCCAGCAGCCCCCGGAACGAATTAGACTACGAGCAGTACTTC. Amino acids: CASSPRNELDYEQYF. Complete variable domain (other parts from reference TRBV7-9 and TRBJ2-7): DTGVSQNPRHKITKRGQNVTFRCDPISEHNRLYWYRQTLGQGPEFLTYFQNEAQLEKSRLLSDRFSAERPKGSFSTLEIQRTEQGDSAMYLCASSPRNELDYEQYFGPGTRLTVT.

J is TRBJ2-2 and V is TRBV18, with TRBD1 matching over 9 bases. Germline loops: CDR1 KGHSH, CDR2 LQKENI. V gave up 6 bases and J gave up 0 bases; unmatched junction bases: 5. The CDR3 length is 16 residues. The DNA for the CDR3 is TGTGCCAGCTCCCCCACAGGGGGCGCGAACACCGGGGAGCTGTTTTTT. Translation: CASSPTGGANTGELFF.

The chain carries TRBV24-1 and TRBJ1-1; D is unresolved. V was trimmed by 5 bases and J by 7 bases, leaving 4 bases between them. CDR1 and CDR2 (germline): KGHDR, SFDVKD. The CDR3 runs 10 residues. In DNA, the CDR3 is TGTGCCACCAGTGCAGATGAAGCTTTCTTT. The encoded protein is CATSADEAFF.

V is TRBV7-9 and J is TRBJ1-3; D is unresolved. Germline V lookup: CDR1 SEHNR, CDR2 FQNEAQ (reference sequence). V was pared by 7 bases and J by 1 base, with 5 bases between. The CDR3 length is 12 residues. CDR3 region: CASTSSGNTIYF. In nucleotides, the CDR3 is TGTGCCAGCACCTCATCTGGAAACACCATATATTTT.

This clonotype occurred many times. CDR3 DNA: TGCAGTGTGTGGGGCACAGATACGCAGTATTTT. Protein product: CSVWGTDTQYF. The chain is built from TRBV20-1 and TRBJ2-3, with no clear D. CDR3 length: 11 amino acids. CDR1 and CDR2 from the germline V gene are DFQATT and SNEGSKA (reference sequence). Trimming removed 7 bases from V and 1 base from J, with 6 bases in between.

This clonotype has a count of ten or more. This chain connects TRBV28 to TRBJ2-7; the D gene is possibly TRBD1 (6 bases). Germline V CDR1 and CDR2: MDHEN, SYDVKM. The CDR3 extends over 15 amino acids. V gave up 6 bases and J gave up 1 base, with 16 bases separating them. As DNA, the CDR3 is TGTGCCAGCAGCGCCGCCGGGACATCTTCCTACGAGCAGTACTTC. It is translated as CASSAAGTSSYEQYF.